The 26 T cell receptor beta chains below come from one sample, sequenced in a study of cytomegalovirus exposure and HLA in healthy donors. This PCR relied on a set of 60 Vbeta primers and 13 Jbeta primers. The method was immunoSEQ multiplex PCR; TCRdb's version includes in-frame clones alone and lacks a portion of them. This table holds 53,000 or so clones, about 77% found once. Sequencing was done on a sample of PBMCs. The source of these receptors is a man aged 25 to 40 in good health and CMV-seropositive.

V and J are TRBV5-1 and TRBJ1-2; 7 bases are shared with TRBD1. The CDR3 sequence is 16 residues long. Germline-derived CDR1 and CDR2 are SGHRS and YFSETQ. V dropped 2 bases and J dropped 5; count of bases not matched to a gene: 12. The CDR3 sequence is CASSFFMDRRSYGYTF. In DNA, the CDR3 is TGCGCCAGCAGCTTTTTCATGGACAGGCGAAGTTATGGCTACACCTTC.

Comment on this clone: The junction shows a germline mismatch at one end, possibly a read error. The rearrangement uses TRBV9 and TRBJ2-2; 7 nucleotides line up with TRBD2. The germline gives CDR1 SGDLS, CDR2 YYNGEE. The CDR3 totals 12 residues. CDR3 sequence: CASSGQSGELLF. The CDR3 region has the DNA TGTGCCAGCAGCGGTCAGAGCGGGGAGCTGCTTTTT.

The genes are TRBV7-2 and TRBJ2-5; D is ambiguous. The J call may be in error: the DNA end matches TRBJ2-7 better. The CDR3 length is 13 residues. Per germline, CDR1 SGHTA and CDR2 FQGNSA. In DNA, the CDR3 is TGTGCCAGCAGCTTAGCACCTCCCTACGAGCAGTACTTC. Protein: CASSLAPPYEQYF.

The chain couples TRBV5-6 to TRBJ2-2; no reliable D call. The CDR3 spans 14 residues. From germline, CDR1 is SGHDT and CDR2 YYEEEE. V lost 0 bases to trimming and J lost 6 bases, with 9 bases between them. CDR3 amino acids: CASSLEFLAGELFF. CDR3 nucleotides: TGTGCCAGCAGCTTGGAGTTTCTAGCCGGGGAGCTGTTTTTT.

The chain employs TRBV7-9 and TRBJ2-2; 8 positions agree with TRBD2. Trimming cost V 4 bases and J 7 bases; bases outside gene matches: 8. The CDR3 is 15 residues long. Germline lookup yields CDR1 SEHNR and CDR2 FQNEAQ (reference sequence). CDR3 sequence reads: CASSWSGGENGELFF. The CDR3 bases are TGTGCCAGCAGCTGGAGCGGGGGAGAGAACGGGGAGCTGTTTTTT. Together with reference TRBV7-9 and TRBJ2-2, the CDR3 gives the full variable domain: DTGVSQNPRHKITKRGQNVTFRCDPISEHNRLYWYRQTLGQGPEFLTYFQNEAQLEKSRLLSDRFSAERPKGSFSTLEIQRTEQGDSAMYLCASSWSGGENGELFFGEGSRLTVL.

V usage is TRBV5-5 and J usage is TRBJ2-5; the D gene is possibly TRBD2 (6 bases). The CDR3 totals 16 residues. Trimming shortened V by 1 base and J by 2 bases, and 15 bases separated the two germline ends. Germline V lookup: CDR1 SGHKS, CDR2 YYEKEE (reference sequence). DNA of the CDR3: TGTGCCAGCAGCTTGTCTGTGACGGGAGCGCAAGAGACCCAGTACTTC. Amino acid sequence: CASSLSVTGAQETQYF. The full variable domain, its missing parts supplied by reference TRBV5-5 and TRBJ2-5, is DAGVTQSPTHLIKTRGQQVTLRCSPISGHKSVSWYQQVLGQGPQFIFQYYEKEERGRGNFPDRFSARQFPNYSSELNVNALLLGDSALYLCASSLSVTGAQETQYFGPGTRLLVL.

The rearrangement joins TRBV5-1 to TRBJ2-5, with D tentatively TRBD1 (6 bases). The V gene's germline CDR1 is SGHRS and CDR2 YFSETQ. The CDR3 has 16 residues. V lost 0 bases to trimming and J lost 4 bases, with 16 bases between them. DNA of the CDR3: TGCGCCAGCAGCTTGGGGGTAGGGGGAGTTGGAGAGACCCAGTACTTC. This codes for CASSLGVGGVGETQYF.

The CDR3 is CASSFEGVGYGYTF. In nucleotides, the CDR3 is TGTGCCAGCAGTTTTGAGGGGGTTGGCTATGGCTACACCTTC. The chain is built from TRBV27 and TRBJ1-2, with a possible D match to TRBD1 (6 bases). The CDR3 is 14 amino acids. Germline loops: CDR1 MNHEY, CDR2 SMNVEV (reference sequence). The V end was cut by 3 bases, the J end by 4 bases, with 12 bases between.

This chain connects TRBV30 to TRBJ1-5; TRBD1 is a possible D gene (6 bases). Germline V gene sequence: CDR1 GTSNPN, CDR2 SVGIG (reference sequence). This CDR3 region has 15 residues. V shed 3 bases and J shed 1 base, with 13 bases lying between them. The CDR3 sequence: CAWSLEGQSNQPQHF. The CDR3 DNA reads TGTGCCTGGAGCCTCGAAGGACAGAGCAATCAGCCCCAGCATTTT.

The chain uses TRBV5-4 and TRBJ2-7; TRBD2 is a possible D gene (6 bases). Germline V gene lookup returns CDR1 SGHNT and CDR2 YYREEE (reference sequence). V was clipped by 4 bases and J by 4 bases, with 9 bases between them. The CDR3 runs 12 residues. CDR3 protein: CASSVAGYEQYF. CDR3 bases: TGTGCCAGCAGCGTCGCGGGGTACGAGCAGTACTTC.

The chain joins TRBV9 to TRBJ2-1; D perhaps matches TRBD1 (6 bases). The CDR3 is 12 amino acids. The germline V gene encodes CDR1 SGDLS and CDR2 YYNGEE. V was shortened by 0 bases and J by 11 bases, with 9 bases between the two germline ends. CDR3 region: CASSVDDRQQFF. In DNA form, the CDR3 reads TGTGCCAGCAGCGTAGACGACAGGCAGCAGTTCTTC.

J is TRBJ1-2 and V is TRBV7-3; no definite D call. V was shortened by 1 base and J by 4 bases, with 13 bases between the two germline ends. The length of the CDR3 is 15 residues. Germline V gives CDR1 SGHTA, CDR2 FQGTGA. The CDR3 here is CASSLSPGMIYGYTF. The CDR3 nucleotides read TGTGCCAGCAGCTTAAGTCCGGGGATGATCTATGGCTACACCTTC.

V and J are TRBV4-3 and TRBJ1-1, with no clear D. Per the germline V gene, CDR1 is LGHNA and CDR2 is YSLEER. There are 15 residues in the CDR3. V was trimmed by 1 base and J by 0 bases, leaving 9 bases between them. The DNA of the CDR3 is TGCGCCAGCAGCCAAGGGGAGGGCCTGAACACTGAAGCTTTCTTT. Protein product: CASSQGEGLNTEAFF.

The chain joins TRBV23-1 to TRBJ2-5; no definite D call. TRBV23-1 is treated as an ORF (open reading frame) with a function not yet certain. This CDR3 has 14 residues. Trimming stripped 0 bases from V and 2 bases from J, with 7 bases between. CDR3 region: CASSQSHRQETQYF. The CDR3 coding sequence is TGCGCCAGCAGTCAATCTCACAGACAAGAGACCCAGTACTTC.

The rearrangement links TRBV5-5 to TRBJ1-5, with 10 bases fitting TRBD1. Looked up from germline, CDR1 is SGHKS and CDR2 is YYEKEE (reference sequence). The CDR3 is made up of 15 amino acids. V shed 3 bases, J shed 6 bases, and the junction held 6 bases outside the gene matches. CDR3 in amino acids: CASSSRQGASQPQHF. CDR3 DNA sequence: TGTGCCAGCAGCTCACGACAGGGGGCTAGTCAGCCCCAGCATTTT.

The CDR3 bases are TGTGCCACCAGAATGGCAGGGACTAACTATGGCTACACCTTC. This sequence encodes CATRMAGTNYGYTF. The genes are TRBV15 and TRBJ1-2; TRBD1 might be the D (5 bases). Trimming removed 6 bases from V and 0 bases from J, with 11 bases in between. CDR1 is LNHNV and CDR2 is YYDKDF in the germline V gene (reference sequence). CDR3 size: 14 residues.

The CDR3 DNA reads TGTGCCAGCAGCTTTGGAAACAGGGGCATGCAGCCCCAGCATTTT. Translation: CASSFGNRGMQPQHF. The chain recombines TRBV5-6 with TRBJ1-5; 7 bases are shared with TRBD1. Trimming took 2 bases from V and 7 from J; bases not matched to a gene: 9. The germline V gene encodes CDR1 SGHDT and CDR2 YYEEEE. The CDR3 runs to 15 residues.

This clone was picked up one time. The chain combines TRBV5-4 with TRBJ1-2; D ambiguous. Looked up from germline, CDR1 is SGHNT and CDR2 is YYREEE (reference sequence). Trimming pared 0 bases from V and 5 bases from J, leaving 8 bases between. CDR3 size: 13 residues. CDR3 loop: CASSLEAEYGYTF. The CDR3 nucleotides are TGTGCCAGCAGCTTGGAGGCGGAGTATGGCTACACCTTC.

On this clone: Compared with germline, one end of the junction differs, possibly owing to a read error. The CDR3 sequence: CSSSSALGQSNTGELFF. The CDR3 DNA follows: TGTTCCAGCAGCTCCGCCTTGGGACAGTCGAACACCGGGGAGCTGTTTTTT. The chain links TRBV7-9 to TRBJ2-2, with TRBD1 identical over 7 bases. Per the germline V gene, CDR1 is SEHNR and CDR2 is FQNEAQ (reference sequence). The CDR3 covers 17 residues.

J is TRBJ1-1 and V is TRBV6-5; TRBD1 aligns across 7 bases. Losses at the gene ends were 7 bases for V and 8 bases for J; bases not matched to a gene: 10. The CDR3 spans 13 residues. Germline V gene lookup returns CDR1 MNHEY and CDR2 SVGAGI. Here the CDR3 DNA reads TGTGCCAGCACAATTCCCGGGACAGAAGAAGCTTTCTTT. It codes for CASTIPGTEEAFF.

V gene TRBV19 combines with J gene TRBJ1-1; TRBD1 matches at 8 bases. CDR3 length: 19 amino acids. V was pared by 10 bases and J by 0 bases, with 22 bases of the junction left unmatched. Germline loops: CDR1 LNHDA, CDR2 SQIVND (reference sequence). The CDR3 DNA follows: TGTGCCACCTCCCCCGGTCTGGGGGTTTGGGGACAGGTGAACACTGAAGCTTTCTTT. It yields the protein CATSPGLGVWGQVNTEAFF. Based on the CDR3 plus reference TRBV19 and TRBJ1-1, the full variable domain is DGGITQSPKYLFRKEGQNVTLSCEQNLNHDAMYWYRQDPGQGLRLIYYSQIVNDFQKGDIAEGYSVSREKKESFPLTVTSAQKNPTAFYLCATSPGLGVWGQVNTEAFFGQGTRLTVV.

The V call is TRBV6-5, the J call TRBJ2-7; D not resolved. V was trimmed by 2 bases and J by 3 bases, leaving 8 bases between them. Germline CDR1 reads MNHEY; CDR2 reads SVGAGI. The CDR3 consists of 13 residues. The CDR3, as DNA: TGTGCCAGCAGTTACGACACAAACTACGAGCAGTACTTC. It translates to CASSYDTNYEQYF.

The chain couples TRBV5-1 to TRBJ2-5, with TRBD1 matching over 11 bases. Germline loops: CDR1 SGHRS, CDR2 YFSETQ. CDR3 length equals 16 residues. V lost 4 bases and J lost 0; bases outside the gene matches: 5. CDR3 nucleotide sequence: TGCGCCAGCAGCGGGGGGACAGGGGGGTACCAAGAGACCCAGTACTTC. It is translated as CASSGGTGGYQETQYF. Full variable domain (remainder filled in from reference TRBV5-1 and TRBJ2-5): KAGVTQTPRYLIKTRGQQVTLSCSPISGHRSVSWYQQTPGQGLQFLFEYFSETQRNKGNFPGRFSGRQFSNSRSEMNVSTLELGDSALYLCASSGGTGGYQETQYFGPGTRLLVL.

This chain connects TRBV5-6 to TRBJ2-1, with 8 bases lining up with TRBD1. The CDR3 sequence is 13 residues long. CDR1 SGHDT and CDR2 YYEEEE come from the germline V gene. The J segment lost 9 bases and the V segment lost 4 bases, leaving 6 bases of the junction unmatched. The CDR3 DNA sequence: TGTGCCAGCAGCGTGACAGGGGCGGTTGAGCAGTTCTTC. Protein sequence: CASSVTGAVEQFF.

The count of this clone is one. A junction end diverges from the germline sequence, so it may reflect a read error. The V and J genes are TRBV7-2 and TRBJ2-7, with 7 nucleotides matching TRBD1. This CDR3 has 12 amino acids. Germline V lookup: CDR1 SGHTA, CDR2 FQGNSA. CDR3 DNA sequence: TGTGCCAGCAGCAAACAGGGGCCCGTAACCGACTTC. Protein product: CASSKQGPVTDF.

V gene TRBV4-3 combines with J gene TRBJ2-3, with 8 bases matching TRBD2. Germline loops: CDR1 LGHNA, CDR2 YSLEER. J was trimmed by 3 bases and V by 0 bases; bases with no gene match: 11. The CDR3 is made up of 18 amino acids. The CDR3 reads CASSQESSGAYGTDTQYF. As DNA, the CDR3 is TGCGCCAGCAGCCAAGAGAGTAGCGGGGCTTACGGTACAGATACGCAGTATTTT.